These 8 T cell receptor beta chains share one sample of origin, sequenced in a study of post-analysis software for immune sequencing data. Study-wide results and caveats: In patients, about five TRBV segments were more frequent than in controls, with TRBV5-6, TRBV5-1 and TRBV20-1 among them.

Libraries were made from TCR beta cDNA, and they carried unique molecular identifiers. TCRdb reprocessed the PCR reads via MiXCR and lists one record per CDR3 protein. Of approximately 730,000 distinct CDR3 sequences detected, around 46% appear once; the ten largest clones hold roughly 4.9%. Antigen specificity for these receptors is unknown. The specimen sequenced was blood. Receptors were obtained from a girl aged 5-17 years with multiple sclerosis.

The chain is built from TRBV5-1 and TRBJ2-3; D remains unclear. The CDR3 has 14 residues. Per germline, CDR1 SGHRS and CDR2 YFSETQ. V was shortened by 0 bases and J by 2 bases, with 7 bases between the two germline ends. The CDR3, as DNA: TGCGCCAGCAGCTTGGACAGTAACACAGATACGCAGTATTTT. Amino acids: CASSLDSNTDTQYF.

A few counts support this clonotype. DNA for the CDR3: TGTGCCAGCAGCCAAGGCAGGGGGCCCTTCTACGAGCAGTACTTC. It translates to CASSQGRGPFYEQYF. The genes are TRBV14 and TRBJ2-7; 8 positions match TRBD1. Germline V gene lookup returns CDR1 SGHDN and CDR2 FVKESK. The V and J ends lost 1 base and 3 bases, in that order; junction bases with no gene match: 5. The CDR3 runs 15 residues. The variable domain in full, completed from reference TRBV14 and TRBJ2-7, reads EAGVTQFPSHSVIEKGQTVTLRCDPISGHDNLYWYRRVMGKEIKFLLHFVKESKQDESGMPNNRFLAERTGGTYSTLKVQPAELEDSGVYFCASSQGRGPFYEQYFGPGTRLTVT.

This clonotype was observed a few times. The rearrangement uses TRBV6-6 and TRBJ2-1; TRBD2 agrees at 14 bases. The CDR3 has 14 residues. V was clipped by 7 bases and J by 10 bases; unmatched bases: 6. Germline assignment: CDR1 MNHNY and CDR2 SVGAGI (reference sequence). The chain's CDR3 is CASTLGLAGAEQFF. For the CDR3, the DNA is TGTGCCAGCACCTTGGGACTAGCGGGAGCAGAGCAGTTCTTC.

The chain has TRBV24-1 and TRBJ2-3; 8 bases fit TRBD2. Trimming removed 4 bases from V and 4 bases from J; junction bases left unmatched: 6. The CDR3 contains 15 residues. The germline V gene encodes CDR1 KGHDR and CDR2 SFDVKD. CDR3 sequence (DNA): TGTGCCACCAGTGAAGCGGGAGTCGGTGCAGATACGCAGTATTTT. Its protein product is CATSEAGVGADTQYF.

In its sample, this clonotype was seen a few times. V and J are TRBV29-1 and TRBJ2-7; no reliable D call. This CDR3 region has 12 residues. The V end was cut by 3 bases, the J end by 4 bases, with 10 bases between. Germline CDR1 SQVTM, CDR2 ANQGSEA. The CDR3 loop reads CSVDRLLYEQYF. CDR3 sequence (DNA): TGCAGCGTTGACAGGTTACTTTACGAGCAGTACTTC.

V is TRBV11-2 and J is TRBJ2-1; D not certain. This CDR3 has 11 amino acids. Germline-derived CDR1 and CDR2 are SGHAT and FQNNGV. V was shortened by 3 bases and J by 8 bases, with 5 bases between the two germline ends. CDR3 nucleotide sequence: TGTGCCAGCAGCTTCGGGTATGAGCAGTTCTTC. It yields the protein CASSFGYEQFF.

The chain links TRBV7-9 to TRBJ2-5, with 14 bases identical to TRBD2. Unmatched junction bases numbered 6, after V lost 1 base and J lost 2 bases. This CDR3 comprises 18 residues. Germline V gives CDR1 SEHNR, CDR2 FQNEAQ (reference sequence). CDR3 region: CASSLGTSGRINQETQYF. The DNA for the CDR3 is TGTGCCAGCAGCTTAGGGACTAGCGGGAGGATCAATCAAGAGACCCAGTACTTC. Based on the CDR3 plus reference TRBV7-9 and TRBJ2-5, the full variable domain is DTGVSQNPRHKITKRGQNVTFRCDPISEHNRLYWYRQTLGQGPEFLTYFQNEAQLEKSRLLSDRFSAERPKGSFSTLEIQRTEQGDSAMYLCASSLGTSGRINQETQYFGPGTRLLVL.

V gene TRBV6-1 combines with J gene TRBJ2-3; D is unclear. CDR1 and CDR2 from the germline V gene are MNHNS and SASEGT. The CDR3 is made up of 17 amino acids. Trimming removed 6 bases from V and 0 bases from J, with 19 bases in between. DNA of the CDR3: TGTGCCAGCAGGGAGAGGTCGGGTTCAACTAGCACAGATACGCAGTATTTT. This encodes CASRERSGSTSTDTQYF.